The 5 T cell receptor beta chains presented below share a single source sample, sequenced in a study of OX40 agonist ivuxolimab in advanced cancers. The repertoire was sequenced with immunoSEQ multiplex PCR; TCRdb's copy has only in-frame clones and lacks some. The top ten hold around 33% of the sample, which has under 20,000 clones, approximately 85% seen once. Specimen: CD4+ or CD8+ T cells sorted from blood, collected in a trial of the OX40 agonist ivuxolimab. These receptors were obtained from an adult with an advanced solid tumor such as melanoma, head and neck, liver or kidney cancer.

This clone was found once. The chain couples TRBV25-1 to TRBJ1-4; D remains ambiguous. Looked up from germline, CDR1 is MGHDK and CDR2 is SYGVNS. This CDR3 spans 15 amino acids. The V end lost 1 base, the J end lost 5 bases, and 11 bases lay between the germline ends. The CDR3 nucleotides are TGTGCCAGCAGTGAATGGAACGGTCGCAATGAAAAACTGTTTTTT. Translating gives CASSEWNGRNEKLFF.

J is TRBJ2-5 and V is TRBV28, with TRBD1 matching over 7 bases. Germline V CDR1 and CDR2: MDHEN, SYDVKM. This CDR3 comprises 17 residues. V lost 5 bases and J lost 2; bases outside the gene matches: 14. CDR3 in amino acids: CASSPTQGSPQQETQYF. The CDR3 coding sequence is TGTGCCAGCAGTCCCACACAGGGGAGTCCGCAACAAGAGACCCAGTACTTC.

This chain connects TRBV27 to TRBJ2-6; D is ambiguous. Per the germline V gene, CDR1 is MNHEY and CDR2 is SMNVEV (reference sequence). This CDR3 has 14 amino acids. V was cut by 6 bases and J by 0 bases, with 6 bases left in between. CDR3 sequence: CASRHLSGANVLTF. The CDR3 nucleotides read TGTGCCAGCAGACATCTCTCTGGGGCCAACGTCCTGACTTTC.

The chain is built from TRBV7-2 and TRBJ2-7; weak D call: TRBD1 (6 bases). The germline CDR1 and CDR2 sequences are SGHTA and FQGNSA. Trimming pared 6 bases from V and 6 bases from J, leaving 12 bases between. The CDR3 has 12 amino acids. The CDR3 region has the DNA TGTGCCAGCAGGGACCCCAGGGGCGAGCAGTACTTC. Amino acid sequence: CASRDPRGEQYF.

The chain is built from TRBV29-1 and TRBJ2-5, with D perhaps matching TRBD1 or TRBD2 (6 bases each). This CDR3 has 15 residues. Trimming removed 5 bases from V and 5 bases from J, with 21 bases in between. In germline, CDR1 is SQVTM, CDR2 ANQGSEA. In nucleotides, the CDR3 is TGCAGCGTTATCCCGATAGGGGGGTCGGGGGAGACCCAGTACTTC. Translation: CSVIPIGGSGETQYF.